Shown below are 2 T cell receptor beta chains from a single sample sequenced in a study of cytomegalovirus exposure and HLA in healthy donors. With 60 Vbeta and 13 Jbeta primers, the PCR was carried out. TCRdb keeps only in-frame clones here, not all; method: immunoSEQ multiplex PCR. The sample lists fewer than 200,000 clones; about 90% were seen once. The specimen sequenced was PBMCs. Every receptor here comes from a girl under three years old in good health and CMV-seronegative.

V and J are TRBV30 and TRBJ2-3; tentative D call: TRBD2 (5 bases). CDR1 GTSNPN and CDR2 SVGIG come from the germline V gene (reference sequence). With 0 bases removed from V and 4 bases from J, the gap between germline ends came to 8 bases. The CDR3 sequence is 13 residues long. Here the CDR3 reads CAWSVTGADTQYF. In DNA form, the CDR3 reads TGTGCCTGGAGTGTAACCGGGGCAGATACGCAGTATTTT.

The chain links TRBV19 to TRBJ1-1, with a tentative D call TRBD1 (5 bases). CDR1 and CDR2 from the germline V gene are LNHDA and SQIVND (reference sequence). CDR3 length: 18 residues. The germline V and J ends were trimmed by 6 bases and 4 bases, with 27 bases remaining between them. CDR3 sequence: CASRRIRGQGDLRTEAFF. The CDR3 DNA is TGTGCCAGTAGGCGAATACGAGGACAAGGAGATTTGCGCACTGAAGCTTTCTTT.